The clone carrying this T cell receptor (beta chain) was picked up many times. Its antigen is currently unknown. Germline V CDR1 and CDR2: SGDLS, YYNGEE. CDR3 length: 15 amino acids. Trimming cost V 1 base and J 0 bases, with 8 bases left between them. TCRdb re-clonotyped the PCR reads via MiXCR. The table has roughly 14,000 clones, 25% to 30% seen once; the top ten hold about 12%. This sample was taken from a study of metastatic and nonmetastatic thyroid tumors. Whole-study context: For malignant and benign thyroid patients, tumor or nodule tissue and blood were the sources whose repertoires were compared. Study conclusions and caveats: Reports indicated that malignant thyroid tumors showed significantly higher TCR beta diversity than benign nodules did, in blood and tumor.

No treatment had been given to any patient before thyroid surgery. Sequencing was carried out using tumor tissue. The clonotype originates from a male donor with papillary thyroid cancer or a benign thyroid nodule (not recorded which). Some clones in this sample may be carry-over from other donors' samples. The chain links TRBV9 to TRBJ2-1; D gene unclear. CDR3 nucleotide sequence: TGTGCCAGCAGCGTATCAGCAAGCTCCTACAATGAGCAGTTCTTC. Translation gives CASSVSASSYNEQFF.